Listed below are T cell receptor beta chains from one sample, sequenced in a study of a mutant IDH1 vaccine in newly diagnosed glioma. This table comes from immunoSEQ multiplex PCR, and its TCRdb copy is limited to in-frame clones, with some not included. The sample lists tens of thousands of clones, roughly four fifths occurring once. The sequenced sample was PBMCs, obtained from a glioma patient treated with radiotherapy, temozolomide or both. All receptors come from a man aged 35-49 years with glioma. Some clones in this sample may be carry-over from other donors' samples. The CDR3 runs from the conserved cysteine through the conserved F or W. Expanded clones are given a class, and other clones once, few, many or no size at all.

>TRBV4-1|-|TRBJ1-5
CASSQNREGAQPQHF
>TRBV19|-|TRBJ2-7
CASSLTSGVSYEQYF
>TRBV4-1|-|TRBJ2-1
CASSDGTGKNNEQFF
>TRBV9|-|TRBJ1-6
CASSGNINSPLHF
>TRBV7-9|-|TRBJ1-6
CASSLGGLGSPLHF
>TRBV19|-|TRBJ1-1
CASSGTGVEAEAFF
>TRBV29-1|-|TRBJ1-1
CSVEYTGNTEAFF
>TRBV30|-|TRBJ1-4
CAWTKSALNEKLFF
>TRBV5-6|-|TRBJ2-7
CASSLDRGGFYEQYF
>TRBV2|-|TRBJ2-6
CASSGTPHPGANVLTF
>TRBV13|few|TRBJ2-2
CASSLVRGDTGELFF
>TRBV18|-|TRBJ1-2
CASSPRPSSGGYTF
>TRBV2|-|TRBJ2-7
CATQAGAPYEQYF
>TRBV27|few|TRBJ2-5
CASSASGTSGRETQYF
>TRBV13|-|TRBJ1-4
CASSRGRPNEKLFF
>TRBV19|-|TRBJ2-3
CASSTGLPDTQYF
>TRBV10-2|few|TRBJ1-3
CASSPGQGGNTIYF
>TRBV6-5|-|TRBJ2-5
CASNRGGAQYF
>TRBV2|-|TRBJ2-2
CASTWGIGAGELFF
>TRBV7-9|-|TRBJ2-2
CASEKPGELFF
>TRBV6-5|-|TRBJ2-7
CATFPRIRPHEQYF
>TRBV4-1|-|TRBJ2-7
CASSQDFYEQYF
>TRBV5-1|-|TRBJ1-2
CASSPILSGSYGYTF
>TRBV5-6|-|TRBJ1-2
CASSWGQEYGYTF
>TRBV5-1|-|TRBJ2-7
CASSLGSGTSYEQYF
>TRBV19|-|TRBJ1-1
CATDDWREGTEAFF
>TRBV7-9|-|TRBJ2-7
CASRPKTGLYEQYF
>TRBV4-1|-|TRBJ2-4
CASSQVRWDIQYF
>TRBV5-1|once|TRBJ2-7
CASSLGRYEQYF
>TRBV6-1|-|TRBJ1-2
CASMTPEALGYTF
>TRBV9|-|TRBJ1-2
CASSAPGEGEGGYTF
>TRBV29-1|-|TRBJ2-7
CSVEDPQRGGSEQYF
>TRBV9|-|TRBJ1-2
CASSTDRGTYGYTF
>TRBV10-1|-|TRBJ1-1
CASSRGGTAQAFF
>TRBV6-5|-|TRBJ1-5
CASSGTRWGNQPQHF
>TRBV10-3|once|TRBJ1-1
CAISHDLQGTTEAFF
>TRBV19|few|TRBJ2-3
CASSIGGADTQYF
>TRBV4-2|-|TRBJ1-4
CASSTRQGAVNEKLFF
>TRBV11-3|few|TRBJ1-1
CASSLDGENTEAFF
>TRBV4-1|once|TRBJ2-5
CASSLSRGSTEETQYF
>TRBV18|-|TRBJ2-7
CASSSTSGEEYEQYF
>TRBV5-6|-|TRBJ1-1
CASKQGPNTEAFF
>TRBV4-2|-|TRBJ2-7
CASSQPSTPNEQYF
>TRBV14|-|TRBJ2-3
CASSKGGTADTQYF
>TRBV6-1|-|TRBJ2-5
CASSLTTGDTETQYF
>TRBV5-1|-|TRBJ2-3
CASSYQGAGTQYF
>TRBV5-1|-|TRBJ1-4
CASSLAAGTNEKLFF
>TRBV6-5|-|TRBJ2-7
CASREGQGVNEQYF
>TRBV2|-|TRBJ1-1
CASSDRGPTEAFF
>TRBV4-2|-|TRBJ1-2
CASSQDFGMSGYGYTF
>TRBV6-1|-|TRBJ2-5
CASSSQGGGETQYF
>TRBV7-8|-|TRBJ2-3
CASSLMTVPQYF
>TRBV6-5|-|TRBJ1-4
CASSQGGANEKLFF
>TRBV11-2|-|TRBJ1-2
CASSLLGRRYTF
>TRBV11-2|-|TRBJ1-4
CASSSGQGWANEKLFF
>TRBV5-8|-|TRBJ1-5
CASSLEGQGRQPQHF